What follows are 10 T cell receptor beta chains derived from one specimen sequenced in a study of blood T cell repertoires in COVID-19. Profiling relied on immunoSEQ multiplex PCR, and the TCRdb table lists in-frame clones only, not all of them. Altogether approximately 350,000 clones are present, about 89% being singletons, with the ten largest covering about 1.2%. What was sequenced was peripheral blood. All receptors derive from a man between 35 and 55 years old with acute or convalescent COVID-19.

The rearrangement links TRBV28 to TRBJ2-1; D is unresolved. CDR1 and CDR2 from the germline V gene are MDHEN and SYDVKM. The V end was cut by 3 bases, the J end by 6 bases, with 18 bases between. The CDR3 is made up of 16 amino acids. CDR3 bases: TGTGCCAGCAGTTTTATAGCTCGGCAGCTAATCAATGAGCAGTTCTTC. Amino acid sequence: CASSFIARQLINEQFF.

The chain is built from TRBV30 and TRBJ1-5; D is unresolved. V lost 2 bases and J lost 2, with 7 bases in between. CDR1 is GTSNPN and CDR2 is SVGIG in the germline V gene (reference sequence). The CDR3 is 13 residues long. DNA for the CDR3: TGTGCCTGGAGTCTAGGTCGCAATCAGCCCCAGCATTTT. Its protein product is CAWSLGRNQPQHF.

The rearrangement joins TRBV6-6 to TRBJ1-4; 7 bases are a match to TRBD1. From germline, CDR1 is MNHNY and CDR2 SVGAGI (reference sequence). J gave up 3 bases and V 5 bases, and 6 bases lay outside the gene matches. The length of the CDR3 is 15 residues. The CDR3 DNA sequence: TGTGCCAGCAGTAGAGACAGGGCCCCTAATGAAAAACTGTTTTTT. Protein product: CASSRDRAPNEKLFF.

CDR3 protein: CASSSPEQFF. Here the CDR3 DNA reads TGTGCCAGCAGCTCTCCTGAGCAGTTCTTC. This chain links TRBV11-2 with TRBJ2-1; the D is unclear. CDR3 length: 10 residues. Germline V gives CDR1 SGHAT, CDR2 FQNNGV. V lost 4 bases and J 9 bases, leaving 4 bases between the germline ends.

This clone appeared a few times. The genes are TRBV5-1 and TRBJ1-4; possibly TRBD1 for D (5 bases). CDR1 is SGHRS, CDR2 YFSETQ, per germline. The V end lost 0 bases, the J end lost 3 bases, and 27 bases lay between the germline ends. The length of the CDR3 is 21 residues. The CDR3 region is CASSLEKFETDSPGANEKLFF. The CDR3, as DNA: TGCGCCAGCAGCTTGGAAAAGTTCGAGACAGACTCCCCGGGTGCTAATGAAAAACTGTTTTTT.

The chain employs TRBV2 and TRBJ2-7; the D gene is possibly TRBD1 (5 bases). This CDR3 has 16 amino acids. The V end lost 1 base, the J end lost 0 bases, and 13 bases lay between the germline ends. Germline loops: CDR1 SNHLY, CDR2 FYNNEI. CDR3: CASSEEMAGYSYEQYF. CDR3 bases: TGTGCCAGCAGTGAAGAGATGGCAGGGTACTCCTACGAGCAGTACTTC.

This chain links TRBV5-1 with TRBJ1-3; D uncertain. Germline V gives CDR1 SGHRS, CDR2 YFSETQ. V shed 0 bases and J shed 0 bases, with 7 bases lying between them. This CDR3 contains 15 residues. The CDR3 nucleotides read TGCGCCAGCAGCTTGGGGGAGAACTCTGGAAACACCATATATTTT. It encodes CASSLGENSGNTIYF.

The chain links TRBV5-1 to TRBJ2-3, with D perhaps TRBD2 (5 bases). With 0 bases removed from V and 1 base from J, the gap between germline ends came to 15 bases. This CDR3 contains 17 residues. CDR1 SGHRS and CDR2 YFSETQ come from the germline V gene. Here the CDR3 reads CASSLALAHGGTDTQYF. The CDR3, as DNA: TGCGCCAGCAGCTTGGCCCTAGCCCATGGGGGCACAGATACGCAGTATTTT.

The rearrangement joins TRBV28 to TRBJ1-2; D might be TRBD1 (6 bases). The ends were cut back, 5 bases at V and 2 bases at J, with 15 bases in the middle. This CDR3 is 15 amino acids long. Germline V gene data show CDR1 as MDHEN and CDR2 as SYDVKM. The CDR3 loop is CASSPLADRNYGYTF. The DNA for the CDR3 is TGTGCCAGCAGTCCCCTCGCGGACAGAAACTATGGCTACACCTTC.

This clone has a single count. CDR3 residues: CANKTGVYEQYF. The DNA of the CDR3 is TGCGCCAACAAAACAGGGGTCTACGAGCAGTACTTC. V is TRBV5-1 and J is TRBJ2-7, with 7 bases that match TRBD1. Germline-derived CDR1 and CDR2 are SGHRS and YFSETQ. Trimming at V came to 9 bases and at J to 3 bases, leaving 6 bases not matched to a gene. This CDR3 has 12 residues.